This is a list of T cell receptor beta chains from one sample in a study of technical replicates of blood from a few donors. Sequenced by immunoSEQ multiplex PCR; TCRdb stores in-frame clones only, minus some. The table records roughly 100,000 clones, over 90% of them present only once. The sample comprised T cells isolated from PBMCs. These receptors originate from a human donor in good health. Both conserved end residues are part of each CDR3. A D gene is named only where the DNA matches it firmly. A clone size is listed for some rows: how often the clone was seen (once, few, many), or a class if it is expanded.

d_gene: -
abundance: once
len: 14
v_gene: TRBV2
j_gene: TRBJ2-7
CDR3nt: TGTGCCAGCAGTGGAGAGAGGGCTCGATACGAGCAGTACTTC
CDR3aa: CASSGERARYEQYF

d_gene: -
abundance: -
len: 13
v_gene: TRBV2
j_gene: TRBJ2-2
CDR3nt: TGTGCCAGCAGGTCGGAGGGTACCGGGGAGCTGTTTTTT
CDR3aa: CASRSEGTGELFF

d_gene: -
abundance: -
len: 15
v_gene: TRBV18
j_gene: TRBJ1-1
CDR3nt: TGTGCCAGCTCAACAAACAGGTTCTCCGGCACTGAAGCTTTCTTT
CDR3aa: CASSTNRFSGTEAFF

d_gene: -
abundance: -
len: 19
v_gene: TRBV27
j_gene: TRBJ2-3
CDR3nt: TGTGCCAGCAGTTTATCTTTTTGGAGGGAGGGACATTCCACAGATACGCAGTATTTT
CDR3aa: CASSLSFWREGHSTDTQYF

d_gene: TRBD1
abundance: -
len: 18
v_gene: TRBV7-9
j_gene: TRBJ1-1
CDR3nt: TGTGCCAGCAGCTCGACAGGGGTTATTTTATTGCCTTACACTGAAGCTTTCTTT
CDR3aa: CASSSTGVILLPYTEAFF

d_gene: -
abundance: -
len: 18
v_gene: TRBV7-2
j_gene: TRBJ1-5
CDR3nt: TGTGCCAGCAGCTTAGTCGCAAACCTACAGCGGAGCAATCAGCCCCAGCATTTT
CDR3aa: CASSLVANLQRSNQPQHF

d_gene: TRBD2
abundance: -
len: 20
v_gene: TRBV30
j_gene: TRBJ2-3
CDR3nt: TGTGCCTGGAGTACCCTGAGGGGGAGGGTTACGGGAGGGAGGGCAGATACGCAGTATTTT
CDR3aa: CAWSTLRGRVTGGRADTQYF

d_gene: -
abundance: few
len: 15
v_gene: TRBV30
j_gene: TRBJ1-1
CDR3nt: TGTGCCTGGAGCCCGGGTCCGAATTTGGGCACTGAAGCTTTCTTT
CDR3aa: CAWSPGPNLGTEAFF

d_gene: TRBD1
abundance: -
len: 14
v_gene: TRBV6-5
j_gene: TRBJ2-7
CDR3nt: TGTGCCAGCAGTTATAACAGGGGGCGGTACGAGCAGTACTTC
CDR3aa: CASSYNRGRYEQYF

d_gene: -
abundance: -
len: 14
v_gene: TRBV27
j_gene: TRBJ1-1
CDR3nt: TGTGCCAGCAGTCCTATCCCCGGGAACACTGAAGCTTTCTTT
CDR3aa: CASSPIPGNTEAFF

d_gene: -
abundance: -
len: 13
v_gene: TRBV9
j_gene: TRBJ2-7
CDR3nt: TGTGCCAGCAGCGTAGGGTCTGAGTACGAGCAGTACTTC
CDR3aa: CASSVGSEYEQYF

d_gene: TRBD2
abundance: -
len: 18
v_gene: TRBV9
j_gene: TRBJ2-5
CDR3nt: TGTGCCAGCAGCGTAGAGGAGCGGGGGAGGGAGCTACAAGAGACCCAGTACTTC
CDR3aa: CASSVEERGRELQETQYF

d_gene: -
abundance: once
len: 11
v_gene: TRBV2
j_gene: TRBJ1-1
CDR3nt: TGTGCCACCTGGGACACCGCTGAAGCTTTCTTT
CDR3aa: CATWDTAEAFF

d_gene: TRBD1
abundance: few
len: 13
v_gene: TRBV27
j_gene: TRBJ2-7
CDR3nt: TGTGCCAGCAGTCTCTGGACAGGCTACGAGCAGTACTTC
CDR3aa: CASSLWTGYEQYF

d_gene: -
abundance: -
len: 13
v_gene: TRBV9
j_gene: TRBJ2-7
CDR3nt: TGTGCCAGCAGCGTAGGGCGAAGCGACGAGCAGTACTTC
CDR3aa: CASSVGRSDEQYF

d_gene: -
abundance: once
len: 11
v_gene: TRBV19
j_gene: TRBJ2-7
CDR3nt: TGTGCCAGGGGGGGAGGCTACGAGCAGTACTTC
CDR3aa: CARGGGYEQYF

d_gene: -
abundance: -
len: 13
v_gene: TRBV6-5
j_gene: TRBJ1-5
CDR3nt: TGTGCCAGCAGTTATGGGCCCAATCAGCCCCAGCATTTT
CDR3aa: CASSYGPNQPQHF

d_gene: TRBD1
abundance: -
len: 15
v_gene: TRBV4-2
j_gene: TRBJ1-2
CDR3nt: TGTGCCAGCAGCCAAGAAGACAGGGTCGGCTATGGCTACACCTTC
CDR3aa: CASSQEDRVGYGYTF

d_gene: -
abundance: -
len: 16
v_gene: TRBV19
j_gene: TRBJ1-5
CDR3nt: TGTGCCAGTAGTATAACGGCAGGGCCTAGCAATCAGCCCCAGCATTTT
CDR3aa: CASSITAGPSNQPQHF

d_gene: TRBD2
abundance: -
len: 17
v_gene: TRBV30
j_gene: TRBJ2-1
CDR3nt: TGTGCCTGGAGTGGAGGACTAGCGGGGATCTCCTACAATGAGCAGTTCTTC
CDR3aa: CAWSGGLAGISYNEQFF

d_gene: TRBD2
abundance: -
len: 14
v_gene: TRBV5-4
j_gene: TRBJ2-2
CDR3nt: TGTGCCAGCAGCCCGGCTAGCGGAACCGGGGAGCTGTTTTTT
CDR3aa: CASSPASGTGELFF

d_gene: TRBD2
abundance: -
len: 16
v_gene: TRBV5-4
j_gene: TRBJ2-3
CDR3nt: TGTGCCAGCAGCTCAGTGACTAGCGGACACACAGATACGCAGTATTTT
CDR3aa: CASSSVTSGHTDTQYF

d_gene: -
abundance: -
len: 14
v_gene: TRBV10-2
j_gene: TRBJ1-4
CDR3nt: TGCGCCAGCAGTGAGTCGAGGAGGGCCGAAAAACTGTTTTTT
CDR3aa: CASSESRRAEKLFF

d_gene: -
abundance: -
len: 15
v_gene: TRBV6-6
j_gene: TRBJ1-1
CDR3nt: TGTGCCAGCAGTTACGGGGGGGCCTTGAACACTGAAGCTTTCTTT
CDR3aa: CASSYGGALNTEAFF

d_gene: -
abundance: -
len: 15
v_gene: TRBV21-1
j_gene: TRBJ1-4
CDR3nt: TGTGCCAGCAGCATTTTTAGGACAGGCCTCGAAAAACTGTTTTTT
CDR3aa: CASSIFRTGLEKLFF

d_gene: TRBD1
abundance: -
len: 13
v_gene: TRBV18
j_gene: TRBJ2-7
CDR3nt: TGTGCCAGCTCACCGTCCGGGACAGGCGAGCAGTACTTC
CDR3aa: CASSPSGTGEQYF

d_gene: -
abundance: -
len: 12
v_gene: TRBV4-1
j_gene: TRBJ2-7
CDR3nt: TGCGCCAGCAGCCAAGACAGGGGCGAGCAGTACTTC
CDR3aa: CASSQDRGEQYF

d_gene: TRBD1
abundance: -
len: 15
v_gene: TRBV5-8
j_gene: TRBJ2-1
CDR3nt: TGTGCCAGCAGCAGGGACAGGGGTATTTACAATGAGCAGTTCTTC
CDR3aa: CASSRDRGIYNEQFF

d_gene: TRBD2
abundance: -
len: 15
v_gene: TRBV7-3
j_gene: TRBJ2-1
CDR3nt: TGTGCCAGCAGCCAACGGACTAGCGGTTACAATGAGCAGTTCTTC
CDR3aa: CASSQRTSGYNEQFF

d_gene: TRBD2
abundance: -
len: 16
v_gene: TRBV10-1
j_gene: TRBJ2-5
CDR3nt: TGCGCCAGCAGTGAGTTGAGACTAGCGGGAGTAGAGACCCAGTACTTC
CDR3aa: CASSELRLAGVETQYF

d_gene: TRBD1
abundance: -
len: 14
v_gene: TRBV28
j_gene: TRBJ1-1
CDR3nt: TGTGCCAGCAGAAGGGACAGGGAGTACACTGAAGCTTTCTTT
CDR3aa: CASRRDREYTEAFF